This TCR beta chain derives from a study of cytomegalovirus exposure and HLA in healthy donors. Study-wide points: In vitro testing confirmed a few CMV-associated chains as specific for CMV antigens.

The PCR ran on 60 Vbeta and 13 Jbeta primers. Profiling relied on immunoSEQ multiplex PCR, and the TCRdb table lists in-frame clones only, not all of them. The sample includes 150,000 to 200,000 clones, roughly 85% seen only once; the top ten take roughly 1.2%. As concerns this clone: What it recognizes is unknown.

The CDR3 has 15 amino acids. Per the germline V gene, CDR1 is SGDLS and CDR2 is YYNGEE. V lost 5 bases and J lost 5; bases outside the gene matches: 8. This clonotype originated in a woman in her 50s in good health and CMV-seronegative. This chain uses TRBV9 with TRBJ1-5; 9 bases agree with TRBD1. Sequencing was performed on PBMCs. The DNA for the CDR3 is TGTGCCAGCAGTGCTCAGGGACAGGGAGATCAGCCCCAGCATTTT. Its translation: CASSAQGQGDQPQHF.